The 25 T cell receptor beta chains presented below share a single source sample, sequenced in a study of CD8 T cells in Susac syndrome. RNA, at roughly 0.45 to 1 ug, was reverse transcribed with random hexamers. TCRdb redid the calling of the immunoSEQ multiplex PCR reads with MiXCR, one entry per CDR3 protein. Of around 270,000 distinct CDR3 sequences listed, roughly 90% are singletons. The sequenced sample consisted of CD8+ T cells from PBMCs. The receptor source for this set is a human donor with multiple sclerosis.

The chain links TRBV9 to TRBJ1-1; 7 bases match TRBD1. Trimming cost V 4 bases and J 8 bases; bases outside gene matches: 8. Germline V gene sequence: CDR1 SGDLS, CDR2 YYNGEE. The CDR3 spans 13 residues. The DNA for the CDR3 is TGTGCCAGCAGCATCACCGGGACAGCCGAAGCTTTCTTT. It encodes CASSITGTAEAFF.

The rearrangement uses TRBV7-2 and TRBJ2-3, with D perhaps matching TRBD2 (6 bases). In germline, CDR1 is SGHTA, CDR2 FQGNSA. Trimming took off 3 bases at V and 8 bases at J, with 15 bases between the two ends. The CDR3 is made up of 14 amino acids. This CDR3 is CASSLGLPPVTQYF. CDR3 DNA: TGTGCCAGCAGCTTGGGACTTCCCCCCGTTACGCAGTATTTT.

This rearrangement joins TRBV4-3 to TRBJ2-1; D remains ambiguous. The CDR3 length is 16 residues. Germline lookup yields CDR1 LGHNA and CDR2 YSLEER. Trimming left V 3 bases short and J 3 bases short, with 15 bases between. The CDR3 DNA is TGCGCCAGCAGCCAGAGAACCGGATATGGCTACAATGAGCAGTTCTTC. Residues: CASSQRTGYGYNEQFF.

This chain uses TRBV9 with TRBJ2-1; 11 bases line up with TRBD1. This CDR3 is built from 15 residues. Germline V gene lookup returns CDR1 SGDLS and CDR2 YYNGEE. Trimming at V came to 3 bases and at J to 4 bases, leaving 3 bases not matched to a gene. The chain's CDR3 is CASSAGTGGYNEQFF. The CDR3 DNA follows: TGTGCCAGCAGCGCCGGGACAGGGGGGTACAATGAGCAGTTCTTC. Using reference TRBV9 and TRBJ2-1 for the parts outside the CDR3, the full variable domain is DSGVTQTPKHLITATGQRVTLRCSPRSGDLSVYWYQQSLDQGLQFLIQYYNGEERAKGNILERFSAQQFPDLHSELNLSSLELGDSALYFCASSAGTGGYNEQFFGPGTRLTVL.

The chain is built from TRBV28 and TRBJ2-7; 8 bases line up with TRBD2. CDR1 is MDHEN, CDR2 SYDVKM, per germline. The CDR3 spans 15 residues. V dropped 2 bases and J dropped 5; count of bases not matched to a gene: 8. CDR3 nucleotide sequence: TGTGCCAGCAGTTTAATCCGGGGGGGCGGCCACGAGCAGTACTTC. This gives the protein CASSLIRGGGHEQYF. Based on the CDR3 plus reference TRBV28 and TRBJ2-7, the full variable domain is DVKVTQSSRYLVKRTGEKVFLECVQDMDHENMFWYRQDPGLGLRLIYFSYDVKMKEKGDIPEGYSVSREKKERFSLILESASTNQTSMYLCASSLIRGGGHEQYFGPGTRLTVT.

The gene calls are TRBV9 and TRBJ2-7, with D unresolved. CDR1 and CDR2 (germline): SGDLS, YYNGEE. The germline V and J ends were trimmed by 0 bases and 2 bases, with 12 bases remaining between them. This CDR3 has 15 residues. CDR3 loop: CASSVAGGSTYEQYF. As DNA, the CDR3 is TGTGCCAGCAGCGTAGCCGGCGGCTCTACCTACGAGCAGTACTTC.

The V gene is TRBV29-1, the J gene TRBJ2-7, with a weak D call TRBD1 (5 bases). CDR3 length: 14 amino acids. Germline CDR1 is SQVTM and CDR2 is ANQGSEA. Trimming cost V 4 bases and J 2 bases, with 15 bases left between them. In nucleotides, the CDR3 is TGCAGCGTTGGTACCGCAGGGTACCCCTACGAGCAGTACTTC. It encodes CSVGTAGYPYEQYF.

The V and J genes are TRBV7-2 and TRBJ1-1; 8 bases fit TRBD1. The CDR3 is made up of 18 amino acids. The J segment lost 4 bases and the V segment lost 3 bases, leaving 16 bases of the junction unmatched. Germline-derived CDR1 and CDR2 are SGHTA and FQGNSA. The CDR3 is CASSFLLSGQGWGTEAFF. The CDR3 nucleotides read TGTGCCAGCAGCTTTCTACTAAGCGGACAGGGATGGGGCACTGAAGCTTTCTTT.

The chain is built from TRBV7-9 and TRBJ2-3, with D perhaps TRBD1 or TRBD2 (6 bases each). The CDR3 loop spans 12 amino acids. Trimming cost V 6 bases and J 6 bases, with 10 bases left between them. Germline lookup yields CDR1 SEHNR and CDR2 FQNEAQ (reference sequence). The CDR3 protein is CASRGGFDTQYF. The CDR3 coding sequence is TGTGCCAGCAGGGGGGGCTTTGATACGCAGTATTTT.

V is TRBV10-3 and J is TRBJ2-1; 12 bases align to TRBD2. The V gene end was trimmed by 6 bases and the J gene end by 7 bases; junction bases not matched to a gene: 4. Per germline, CDR1 ENHRY and CDR2 SYGVKD. The CDR3 covers 14 residues. CDR3 bases: TGTGCCATCAGGGGACTAGCGGGCCATAATGAGCAGTTCTTC. Its translation: CAIRGLAGHNEQFF.

This chain joins TRBV9 and TRBJ2-3; D is undetermined. This CDR3 is built from 13 residues. CDR1 and CDR2 from the germline V gene are SGDLS and YYNGEE. V was clipped by 0 bases and J by 3 bases, with 5 bases between them. The CDR3 protein is CASSVGATDTQYF. In DNA form, the CDR3 reads TGTGCCAGCAGCGTAGGGGCAACAGATACGCAGTATTTT.

The CDR3 coding sequence is TGTGCCAGCAGACCCGGAGTGGGGGCCGGGGAGCTGTTTTTT. It codes for CASRPGVGAGELFF. The V gene is TRBV6-5, the J gene TRBJ2-2; D may be TRBD1 or TRBD2 (5 bases each). CDR1 MNHEY and CDR2 SVGAGI come from the germline V gene. V lost 6 bases, J lost 6 bases, and 14 bases lay in between. The CDR3 consists of 14 residues.

The chain couples TRBV6-1 to TRBJ2-1; the D gene is possibly TRBD2 (5 bases). Germline values: CDR1 MNHNS, CDR2 SASEGT. V was trimmed by 6 bases and J by 0 bases, leaving 18 bases between them. The CDR3 spans 17 residues. DNA for the CDR3: TGTGCCAGCAGCCCCACCGTCCCTGGGAGCTCCTACAATGAGCAGTTCTTC. As protein: CASSPTVPGSSYNEQFF.

The chain employs TRBV6-2 or TRBV6-3 and TRBJ2-7; tentative D call: TRBD1 (5 bases). Trimming removed 2 bases from V and 5 bases from J, with 7 bases in between. The CDR3 has 12 amino acids. Germline CDR1 is MNHEY and CDR2 is SVGEGT. The CDR3 here is CASSYARDEQYF. The CDR3 DNA reads TGTGCCAGCAGTTACGCCAGGGACGAGCAGTACTTC.

The rearrangement links TRBV5-1 to TRBJ1-2, with TRBD1 matching 8 bases. CDR3 size: 14 residues. Germline-derived CDR1 and CDR2 are SGHRS and YFSETQ. V trimming: 2 bases; J trimming: 6 bases; junction bases outside the gene matches: 6. CDR3 in DNA: TGCGCCAGCAGCTTACGGACAGGGAGGGATGGCTACACCTTC. This sequence encodes CASSLRTGRDGYTF.

As DNA, the CDR3 is TGTGCCAGCAGTTACTCGCCCGGGACAGAACTCTTCTTC. It is translated as CASSYSPGTELFF. The V gene is TRBV6-5, the J gene TRBJ2-1, with 7 bases matching TRBD1. This CDR3 region has 13 residues. Trimming took 0 bases from V and 16 from J; bases not matched to a gene: 9. CDR1 is MNHEY, CDR2 SVGAGI, per germline.

The chain links TRBV3-1 to TRBJ2-7; D unclear. From germline, CDR1 is LGHDT and CDR2 YNNKEL (reference sequence). This CDR3 is 14 amino acids long. Trimming stripped 4 bases from V and 5 bases from J, with 15 bases between. CDR3 residues: CASSPVRTIHEQYF. CDR3 nucleotide sequence: TGTGCCAGCAGCCCGGTAAGGACGATCCACGAGCAGTACTTC.

The V gene is TRBV7-9, the J gene TRBJ2-7; D not certain. This CDR3 contains 13 residues. CDR1 SEHNR and CDR2 FQNEAQ come from the germline V gene (reference sequence). V gave up 1 base and J gave up 7 bases, with 11 bases separating them. In DNA, the CDR3 is TGTGCCAGCAGCTTAGACGCGCCCAGGGAGCAGTACTTC. Amino acid sequence: CASSLDAPREQYF.

This chain uses TRBV12-3 or TRBV12-4 with TRBJ2-3, with TRBD2 as a possible D gene (5 bases). This CDR3 has 13 amino acids. Deletions cut 7 bases from V and 1 base from J, with 9 bases between. CDR3 nucleotide sequence: TGTGCCAGCATTTTCGGGGGCACAGATACGCAGTATTTT. Residues: CASIFGGTDTQYF.

CDR3 in DNA: TGCGCCAGCAGCCAAGGGTCGGGGCTAGCCAAAAACATTCAGTACTTC. This translates into CASSQGSGLAKNIQYF. The chain carries TRBV4-1 and TRBJ2-4; possibly TRBD1 or TRBD2 for D (5 bases each). There are 16 residues in the CDR3. V lost 1 base and J lost 0, with 10 bases in between. CDR1 is MGHRA, CDR2 YSYEKL, per germline.

The chain carries TRBV20-1 and TRBJ2-1; 10 bases line up with TRBD2. Germline lookup yields CDR1 DFQATT and CDR2 SNEGSKA (reference sequence). V lost 3 bases, J lost 3 bases, and 8 bases stayed unmatched. This CDR3 comprises 16 residues. CDR3 protein: CSASKASGGIYNEQFF. The CDR3 region has the DNA TGCAGTGCTAGTAAGGCTAGCGGGGGAATCTACAATGAGCAGTTCTTC.

This clonotype has a single count. The V gene is TRBV19, the J gene TRBJ1-1; a weak D match, TRBD1 (5 bases). The CDR3 runs 16 residues. Trimming took 1 base from V and 5 from J, leaving 17 bases between them. Germline V gene data show CDR1 as LNHDA and CDR2 as SQIVND (reference sequence). CDR3 region: CASSIVGRGLGTEAFF. The CDR3, as DNA: TGTGCCAGTAGTATAGTCGGAAGGGGTTTGGGGACTGAAGCTTTCTTT.

A word on this clonotype: A read error may account for a junction end that differs from germline. The V and J genes are TRBV15 and TRBJ2-7; D is undetermined. The CDR3 spans 14 residues. In germline, CDR1 is LNHNV, CDR2 YYDKDF (reference sequence). CDR3: CATGRSAGAYEQYF. CDR3 nucleotide sequence: TGTGCCACCGGCAGATCGGCAGGAGCCTACGAGCAGTACTTC.

This clonotype was seen a handful of times. Here the CDR3 reads CASSEGPAANNEQFF. CDR3 in DNA: TGTGCCAGCAGTGAGGGCCCCGCGGCGAACAATGAGCAGTTCTTC. The rearrangement links TRBV6-1 to TRBJ2-1; D unresolved. Germline V gene sequence: CDR1 MNHNS, CDR2 SASEGT. V was clipped by 3 bases and J by 5 bases, with 14 bases between them. This CDR3 is built from 15 residues.

The chain's CDR3 is CASQAGGEQYF. The CDR3 DNA reads as TGTGCCAGCCAGGCCGGGGGAGAGCAGTACTTC. The chain joins TRBV27 to TRBJ2-7; weak D call: TRBD2 (6 bases). The ends were cut back, 8 bases at V and 7 bases at J, with 12 bases in the middle. In germline, CDR1 is MNHEY, CDR2 SMNVEV (reference sequence). This CDR3 spans 11 amino acids.